This is a list of T cell receptor beta chains from one sample in a study of blood T cell repertoires in COVID-19. The data were produced by immunoSEQ multiplex PCR, yet TCRdb's version contains in-frame clones alone and is incomplete. The table lists some 460,000 clones, 80% to 90% of them singletons. Sequences were obtained from peripheral blood. All receptors derive from a woman aged 25 to 39 with acute or convalescent COVID-19. Both conserved end residues are part of each CDR3. The order of the fields is J gene, D gene, V gene, clone size, CDR3 protein, CDR3 DNA. A D gene is named only where the DNA matches it firmly. Not all rows give a size; the values are once, few, many and, for expanded clones, a class.

TRBJ2-3 TRBD2 TRBV28 NA CASSLFPSGRTDTQYF TGTGCCAGCAGTTTATTTCCTAGCGGGCGCACAGATACGCAGTATTTT
TRBJ2-7 NA TRBV5-4 NA CASSLVRGSSYEQYF TGTGCCAGCAGCTTGGTCCGGGGGAGCTCCTACGAGCAGTACTTC
TRBJ2-7 TRBD1 TRBV6-5 NA CASSYSRTGGYEQYF TGTGCCAGCAGTTACTCCCGGACAGGTGGCTACGAGCAGTACTTC
TRBJ2-7 TRBD1 TRBV28 NA CASSSGQGGIYEQYF TGTGCCAGCAGTTCAGGACAGGGTGGCATCTACGAGCAGTACTTC
TRBJ1-3 NA TRBV9 once CASSVGGPYSGNTIYF TGTGCCAGCAGCGTAGGGGGCCCATACTCTGGAAACACCATATATTTT
TRBJ1-3 TRBD1 TRBV28 NA CASIGDRRSGNTIYF TGTGCCAGCATCGGGGACAGGCGCTCTGGAAACACCATATATTTT
TRBJ2-5 TRBD1 TRBV19 NA CASSFGTGAQETQYF TGTGCCAGTAGCTTCGGGACAGGGGCCCAAGAGACCCAGTACTTC
TRBJ1-2 NA TRBV7-2 NA CASSFAGLIGVGYTF TGTGCCAGCAGCTTCGCGGGTCTGATCGGGGTTGGCTACACCTTC
TRBJ2-3 TRBD2 TRBV11-2 NA CASSLDDLAGGRDTDTQYF TGTGCCAGCAGCTTAGATGACCTAGCGGGGGGGAGGGACACAGATACGCAGTATTTT
TRBJ2-5 NA TRBV19 NA CASSQGGETQYF TGTGCCAGTAGTCAGGGCGGAGAGACCCAGTACTTC
TRBJ1-5 NA TRBV4-1 NA CASSPLGASQPQHF TGCGCCAGCAGCCCCCTTGGGGCTTCTCAGCCCCAGCATTTT
TRBJ1-6 NA TRBV6-6 few CASSPGGLQNSPLHF TGTGCCAGCAGTCCCGGGGGGCTTCAAAATTCACCCCTCCACTTT
TRBJ1-2 NA TRBV7-9 NA CASSLSGSNYGYTF TGTGCCAGCAGCTTATCGGGTTCTAACTATGGCTACACCTTC
TRBJ2-7 NA TRBV6-1 NA CASSEGGEQYF TGTGCCAGCAGTGAAGGAGGCGAGCAGTACTTC
TRBJ1-5 TRBD1 TRBV2 NA CASRVPGQNSNQPQHF TGTGCCAGCCGCGTTCCGGGACAGAATAGCAATCAGCCCCAGCATTTT
TRBJ2-3 TRBD2 TRBV13 NA CASSQTSGGSTDTQYF TGTGCCAGCAGCCAGACTAGCGGGGGGTCCACAGATACGCAGTATTTT
TRBJ2-2 NA TRBV2 NA CASSALTGNTGELFF TGTGCCAGCAGTGCGTTGACAGGGAACACCGGGGAGCTGTTTTTT
TRBJ2-7 TRBD1 TRBV3-1/TRBV3-2 NA CASSPRQGILYEQYF TGTGCCAGCAGCCCTAGACAGGGAATTCTCTACGAGCAGTACTTC
TRBJ1-1 NA TRBV29-1 NA CSSLQGNTEAFF TGCAGCTCCCTACAGGGAAACACTGAAGCTTTCTTT
TRBJ1-2 NA TRBV3-1/TRBV3-2 few CASSQEGGQGIYGYTF TGTGCCAGCAGCCAAGAGGGGGGGCAGGGTATCTATGGCTACACCTTC
TRBJ2-7 NA TRBV5-6 NA CASSLEGYSSYEQYF TGTGCCAGCAGCTTGGAGGGGTATTCCTCCTACGAGCAGTACTTC
TRBJ2-1 TRBD2 TRBV7-2 NA CASSTGLAGGYLNNEQFF TGTGCCAGCAGCACCGGACTAGCGGGGGGCTACTTAAACAATGAGCAGTTCTTC
TRBJ2-1 TRBD2 TRBV5-6 NA CASSLRGVTEFF TGTGCCAGCAGCCTCCGGGGGGTTACGGAGTTCTTC
TRBJ2-1 TRBD2 TRBV11-2 NA CASSLALPGGTNNEQFF TGTGCCAGCAGCTTAGCTTTACCGGGGGGAACAAACAATGAGCAGTTCTTC
TRBJ2-3 TRBD2 TRBV9 NA CASSVGTSPNTQYF TGTGCCAGCAGCGTAGGGACTAGTCCAAATACGCAGTATTTT
TRBJ1-2 NA TRBV10-3 NA CAISEDRPNYGYTF TGTGCCATCAGTGAGGACAGGCCTAACTATGGCTACACCTTC
TRBJ1-3 NA TRBV4-1 NA CASSQETSGGSGNTIYF TGCGCCAGCAGCCAAGAAACATCCGGGGGCTCTGGAAACACCATATATTTT
TRBJ1-2 TRBD1 TRBV28 NA CASSPPNRGYGYTF TGTGCCAGCAGTCCACCGAACAGGGGCTATGGCTACACCTTC
TRBJ2-3 TRBD2 TRBV28 NA CASSLSSLAGSSTDTQYF TGTGCCAGCAGTTTATCATCACTAGCGGGCTCTAGCACAGATACGCAGTATTTT
TRBJ2-7 NA TRBV5-1 NA CASSSTDYEQYF TGCGCCAGCAGCTCCACAGACTACGAGCAGTACTTC
TRBJ2-7 NA TRBV11-2 NA CASSLVSGGSYEQYF TGTGCCAGCAGCTTAGTTTCGGGTGGCTCCTACGAGCAGTACTTC
TRBJ1-5 TRBD1 TRBV18 few CASSPQAGGGNQPQHF TGTGCCAGCTCACCCCAGGCAGGGGGCGGGAATCAGCCCCAGCATTTT
TRBJ2-2 NA TRBV5-1 NA CASSRKQGWTGELFF TGCGCCAGCAGTCGTAAACAGGGCTGGACCGGGGAGCTGTTTTTT
TRBJ2-3 TRBD2 TRBV14 once CASSPGGGTQYF TGTGCCAGCAGCCCGGGGGGGGGTACGCAGTATTTT
TRBJ1-5 NA TRBV27 NA CASSFRSGNQPQHF TGTGCCAGCAGTTTCAGGTCGGGCAATCAGCCCCAGCATTTT
TRBJ1-1 NA TRBV30 NA CAWSVIQITNQAFF TGTGCCTGGAGTGTAATACAGATTACAAACCAAGCTTTCTTT
TRBJ2-1 TRBD2 TRBV11-2 NA CASSLSGGANEQFF TGTGCCAGCAGCTTAAGCGGGGGGGCAAATGAGCAGTTCTTC
TRBJ2-3 NA TRBV6-2/TRBV6-3 once CASSYPLAFPDTQYF TGTGCCAGCAGTTACCCTCTAGCCTTTCCTGATACGCAGTATTTT
TRBJ2-3 TRBD2 TRBV5-4 NA CASSLPRGGSTDTQYF TGTGCCAGCAGCTTACCCCGGGGGGGATCCACAGATACGCAGTATTTT
TRBJ1-1 NA TRBV21-1 NA CASSKVGGGEAFF TGTGCCAGCAGCAAAGTGGGCGGGGGGGAAGCTTTCTTT
TRBJ2-3 NA TRBV5-4 NA CASSLAPPDTQYF TGTGCCAGCAGCTTGGCTCCTCCAGATACGCAGTATTTT
TRBJ2-2 NA TRBV11-1 NA CASSLQLNTGELFF TGTGCCAGCAGCTTACAGTTGAACACCGGGGAGCTGTTTTTT
TRBJ2-1 TRBD2 TRBV6-5 NA CASSPERGDYNEQFF TGTGCCAGCAGTCCCGAGCGGGGGGACTACAATGAGCAGTTCTTC
TRBJ1-2 NA TRBV15 NA CATSRDRGGGYTF TGTGCCACCAGCAGAGATCGTGGCGGTGGCTACACCTTC
TRBJ2-7 NA TRBV5-1 NA CASSLDQYSSYEQYF TGCGCCAGCAGCTTGGATCAGTATTCCTCCTACGAGCAGTACTTC
TRBJ2-2 TRBD1 TRBV19 NA CASSYGTGATGELFF TGTGCCAGTAGTTACGGGACAGGGGCCACCGGGGAGCTGTTTTTT
TRBJ2-3 NA TRBV11-2 once CASSLGMGANTDTQYF TGTGCCAGCAGCTTAGGGATGGGGGCGAACACAGATACGCAGTATTTT
TRBJ1-1 NA TRBV6-5 once CASRHGGTEAFF TGTGCCAGCAGGCACGGGGGCACTGAAGCTTTCTTT
TRBJ1-6 NA TRBV5-1 NA CASSTAGLESPLHF TGCGCCAGCAGCACGGCAGGGCTAGAGTCACCCCTCCACTTT
TRBJ2-3 NA TRBV9 NA CASSRSLDPSTDTQYF TGTGCCAGCTCCAGGTCACTCGACCCCAGCACAGATACGCAGTATTTT
TRBJ2-2 NA TRBV14 NA CASSQDRGYTGELFF TGTGCCAGCAGCCAAGATCGGGGTTACACCGGGGAGCTGTTTTTT
TRBJ2-1 NA TRBV21-1 once CASSKVGLAGAQSSYNEQFF TGTGCCAGCAGCAAAGTAGGGCTAGCGGGGGCCCAAAGCTCCTACAATGAGCAGTTCTTC